The clone carrying this T cell receptor (beta chain) was seen repeatedly, ten times or more. This record comes from a study of T-cell reconstitution after alpha-beta-depleted transplantation in children. Unique molecular identifiers featured in how the TCRbeta library was prepared. Using its own MiXCR run on the PCR reads, TCRdb lists one record per CDR3 protein. The profile shows about 640,000 distinct CDR3 sequences, 10% to 15% of them singletons. Germline CDR1 and CDR2: LGHDT and YNNKEL (reference sequence). The germline V and J ends were trimmed by 4 bases and 5 bases, with 6 bases remaining between them. This CDR3 has 12 residues.

This clonotype originated in a male patient aged 10 to 17 who had a stem cell transplant for acute myeloid leukemia, so the T cells may come from the graft donor. The source was PBMCs, mostly from graft donor cells, collected 360 days after TCRalphabeta/CD19-depleted stem cell transplant. This rearrangement joins TRBV3-1 to TRBJ2-1; D remains ambiguous. CDR3 DNA sequence: TGTGCCAGCAGCCCGACCCACAATGAGCAGTTCTTC. Amino acids: CASSPTHNEQFF.